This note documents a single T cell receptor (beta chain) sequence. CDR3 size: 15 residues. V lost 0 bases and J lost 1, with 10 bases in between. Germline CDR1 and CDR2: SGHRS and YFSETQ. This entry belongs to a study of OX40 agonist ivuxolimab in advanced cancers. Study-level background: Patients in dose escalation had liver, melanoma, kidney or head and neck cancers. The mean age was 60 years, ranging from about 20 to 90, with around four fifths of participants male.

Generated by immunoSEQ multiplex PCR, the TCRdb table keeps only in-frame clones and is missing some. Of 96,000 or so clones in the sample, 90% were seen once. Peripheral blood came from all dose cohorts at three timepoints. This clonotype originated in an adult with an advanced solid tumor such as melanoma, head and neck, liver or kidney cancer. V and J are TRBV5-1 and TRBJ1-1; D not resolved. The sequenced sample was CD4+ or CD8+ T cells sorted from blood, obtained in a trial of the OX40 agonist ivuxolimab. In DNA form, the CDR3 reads TGCGCCAGCAGCTTGGTGCCGATCCCGAACACTGAAGCTTTCTTT. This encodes CASSLVPIPNTEAFF. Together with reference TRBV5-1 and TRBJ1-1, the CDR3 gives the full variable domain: KAGVTQTPRYLIKTRGQQVTLSCSPISGHRSVSWYQQTPGQGLQFLFEYFSETQRNKGNFPGRFSGRQFSNSRSEMNVSTLELGDSALYLCASSLVPIPNTEAFFGQGTRLTVV.